This note documents a single T cell receptor (beta chain) sequence. As yet, its antigen is unknown. This entry is derived from a study of beta chain features in type 1 diabetes. Study results and caveats: More deletions and fewer insertions at VDJ junctions were seen in type 1 diabetes patients.

Blood was drawn once from each donor into heparinised tubes. The draws averaged roughly 120 mL. Once sorted, every population was more than 98% pure. CDR1 and CDR2 (germline): MNHNS, SASEGT. Between the trimmed V and J ends, which lost 9 bases and 9 bases, there was a span of 12 bases. This CDR3 comprises 12 residues. Expressed TCRB transcripts got sequenced, as all isolated RNA was reverse transcribed. The protocol was immunoSEQ multiplex PCR, while the TCRdb copy is restricted to in-frame clones and leaves out a portion. This sample yields around 500,000 clones, of which over 10% are seen a single time; 0.035% to 0.05% belongs to the top ten.

The material sequenced was naive CD4+ T cells from blood. The receptor's source is a woman under 30 in good health. The gene calls are TRBV6-1 and TRBJ1-6; D may be TRBD1 (6 bases). The CDR3 region is CARTGWSSPLHF. For the CDR3, the DNA is TGTGCCAGGACAGGCTGGTCTTCACCCCTCCACTTT.